The 20 T cell receptor beta chains presented below share a single source sample, sequenced in a study of cytomegalovirus exposure and HLA in healthy donors. This PCR relied on a set of 60 Vbeta primers and 13 Jbeta primers. The method was immunoSEQ multiplex PCR; TCRdb's version includes in-frame clones alone and lacks a portion of them. The sample records about 130,000 clones, roughly 62% being singletons. Input material: PBMCs. Source of these receptors: a man in his thirties or forties in good health and CMV-seropositive.

The CDR3 protein is CASSQDRGYNEQFF. The CDR3 DNA reads as TGTGCCAGCAGCCAAGATCGGGGTTACAATGAGCAGTTCTTC. The chain is built from TRBV4-2 and TRBJ2-1; D perhaps matches TRBD2 (5 bases). V was trimmed by 0 bases and J by 4 bases, leaving 7 bases between them. The length of the CDR3 is 14 residues. Germline CDR1 and CDR2: LGHNA and YNFKEQ.

This clone was found a few times. The V gene is TRBV10-3, the J gene TRBJ2-2; 10 bases are a match to TRBD2. The J segment lost 6 bases and the V segment lost 3 bases, leaving 4 bases of the junction unmatched. Germline values: CDR1 ENHRY, CDR2 SYGVKD. This CDR3 is 15 amino acids long. CDR3 amino acids: CAISETSGKAGELFF. The CDR3, as DNA: TGTGCCATCAGTGAAACTAGCGGGAAGGCCGGGGAGCTGTTTTTT.

Comment on this clone: The germline gene is not matched at one end of the junction; a read error may be the cause. The CDR3 DNA follows: TGTGCCGGCAGTTTACCCGGGACAGGGCAGATTTACTATGGCTACACCTTC. It codes for CAGSLPGTGQIYYGYTF. This chain links TRBV28 with TRBJ1-2; 9 nucleotides agree with TRBD1. Germline CDR1 is MDHEN and CDR2 is SYDVKM. The CDR3 length is 17 residues.

V gene TRBV5-1 combines with J gene TRBJ2-5, with D tentatively TRBD2 (5 bases). Per the germline V gene, CDR1 is SGHRS and CDR2 is YFSETQ. V was pared by 4 bases and J by 1 base, with 17 bases between. This CDR3 has 16 amino acids. This chain's CDR3 is CASSRFAGGSQETQYF. The CDR3 DNA reads as TGCGCCAGCAGCCGGTTTGCGGGTGGGTCCCAAGAGACCCAGTACTTC.

V is TRBV19 and J is TRBJ2-6, with 8 positions matching TRBD1. CDR1 LNHDA and CDR2 SQIVND come from the germline V gene (reference sequence). This CDR3 is built from 15 residues. Trimming cost V 7 bases and J 2 bases; bases outside gene matches: 4. CDR3 DNA: TGTGCCAGTACCAAGGACAGGGCTGGGGCCAACGTCCTGACTTTC. This gives the protein CASTKDRAGANVLTF.

The rearrangement joins TRBV29-1 to TRBJ2-5; D not resolved. V lost 7 bases, J lost 5 bases, and 8 bases lay in between. Germline assignment: CDR1 SQVTM and CDR2 ANQGSEA. CDR3 length: 10 residues. The CDR3 DNA is TGCAGCGCCCTGGAGGAGACCCAGTACTTC. Residues: CSALEETQYF.

J is TRBJ1-3 and V is TRBV2; D may be TRBD1 (5 bases). CDR3 length equals 13 residues. Trimming removed 9 bases at V and 2 bases at J, with 11 bases between. Per the germline V gene, CDR1 is SNHLY and CDR2 is FYNNEI. In DNA, the CDR3 is TGTGCCAGTCAGGGTAATCCTGGAAACACCATATATTTT. Protein product: CASQGNPGNTIYF.

The chain uses TRBV7-3 and TRBJ2-3; 8 bases are shared with TRBD1. The CDR3 is 14 amino acids. The J segment lost 6 bases and the V segment lost 3 bases, leaving 5 bases of the junction unmatched. CDR1 and CDR2 from the germline V gene are SGHTA and FQGTGA. The CDR3 region is CASSLGRGRDTQYF. The CDR3 region has the DNA TGTGCCAGCAGCTTGGGCAGGGGGCGCGATACGCAGTATTTT.

This clone occurred a few times. The chain couples TRBV28 to TRBJ2-7; D is uncertain. This CDR3 contains 17 residues. The ends were cut back, 11 bases at V and 5 bases at J, with 31 bases in the middle. Germline CDR1 and CDR2: MDHEN and SYDVKM. CDR3 in amino acids: CAAFPVSVPLGHHEQYF. CDR3 sequence (DNA): TGTGCCGCTTTCCCCGTTAGTGTGCCCCTTGGGCACCACGAGCAGTACTTC.

The rearrangement uses TRBV5-5 and TRBJ2-7, with 7 bases aligning to TRBD1. CDR1 and CDR2 from the germline V gene are SGHKS and YYEKEE (reference sequence). J gave up 5 bases and V 0 bases, and 8 bases lay outside the gene matches. This CDR3 contains 15 residues. The DNA for the CDR3 is TGTGCCAGCAGCTTGGCAACAGGACAGGTCCACGAGCAGTACTTC. Amino acids: CASSLATGQVHEQYF.

V is TRBV6-1 and J is TRBJ2-7; 13 positions match TRBD2. V shed 4 bases and J 4 bases; nucleotides not matched to a gene: 4. The CDR3 runs 15 residues. Germline assignment: CDR1 MNHNS and CDR2 SASEGT. Here the CDR3 reads CASSGRLAGGYEQYF. The CDR3 region has the DNA TGTGCCAGCAGTGGACGACTAGCGGGGGGTTACGAGCAGTACTTC.

This rearrangement joins TRBV18 to TRBJ1-2; 7 bases agree with TRBD1. The CDR3 covers 15 residues. V lost 3 bases to trimming and J lost 0 bases; unmatched junction nucleotides: 4. CDR1 is KGHSH and CDR2 is LQKENI in the germline V gene. For the CDR3, the DNA is TGTGCCAGCTCACCTCCCGGGACAGCTAACTATGGCTACACCTTC. Translating gives CASSPPGTANYGYTF.

Concerning this clone: Mismatch with germline at one junction end may stem from a read error. The V call is TRBV2, the J call TRBJ2-7, with TRBD1 identical over 10 bases. There are 11 residues in the CDR3. Germline lookup yields CDR1 SNHLY and CDR2 FYNNEI. The CDR3 coding sequence is TGTGCCAGCAGTGCGGGACAGGGGACGGGCTTC. It is translated as CASSAGQGTGF. Drawing the rest from reference TRBV2 and TRBJ2-7, the complete variable domain is EPEVTQTPSHQVTQMGQEVILRCVPISNHLYFYWYRQILGQKVEFLVSFYNNEISEKSEIFDDQFSVERPDGSNFTLKIRSTKLEDSAMYFCASSAGQGTGFGPGTRLTVT.

The J gene is TRBJ1-2, the V gene TRBV5-5; D is possibly TRBD1 (6 bases). This CDR3 is built from 13 residues. V lost 5 bases and J lost 2, with 10 bases in between. CDR1 is SGHKS, CDR2 YYEKEE, per germline (reference sequence). The CDR3, as DNA: TGTGCCAGCAGTACACAGGGAAACTATGGCTACACCTTC. Amino acids: CASSTQGNYGYTF.

The chain employs TRBV19 and TRBJ1-1; TRBD1 might be the D (5 bases). This CDR3 spans 18 amino acids. V gave up 4 bases and J gave up 0 bases, with 21 bases separating them. Germline CDR1 reads LNHDA; CDR2 reads SQIVND (reference sequence). The CDR3 DNA is TGTGCCAGTAGTACCCCTCCGGGGGTATTGCAAGTGAACACTGAAGCTTTCTTT. This gives the protein CASSTPPGVLQVNTEAFF.

The CDR3: CASSYRSGRTDTQYF. The CDR3, as DNA: TGTGCCAGCAGTTACCGTAGCGGGAGGACAGATACGCAGTATTTT. J is TRBJ2-3 and V is TRBV6-5, with 10 nucleotides matching TRBD2. The CDR3 is 15 amino acids. Trimming took 2 bases from V and 3 from J; bases not matched to a gene: 2. Germline-derived CDR1 and CDR2 are MNHEY and SVGAGI.

The rearrangement uses TRBV5-6 and TRBJ2-5; D is perhaps TRBD2 (5 bases). Deletions cut 4 bases from V and 5 bases from J, with 12 bases between. This CDR3 spans 13 amino acids. Germline assignment: CDR1 SGHDT and CDR2 YYEEEE. The CDR3, as DNA: TGTGCCAGCAGCCCGGGGTCCGGGGAGACCCAGTACTTC. As protein: CASSPGSGETQYF.

This CDR3 reads CASSLDLAGVTGELFF. The CDR3 bases are TGTGCCAGCAGCCTAGACCTAGCGGGAGTCACCGGGGAGCTGTTTTTT. This chain uses TRBV2 with TRBJ2-2; 10 nucleotides match TRBD2. Germline loops: CDR1 SNHLY, CDR2 FYNNEI. The CDR3 spans 16 residues. Unmatched junction bases numbered 8, after V lost 6 bases and J lost 4 bases.

The chain carries TRBV7-3 and TRBJ1-1, with 8 bases identical to TRBD1. CDR3 length equals 14 residues. Germline loops: CDR1 SGHTA, CDR2 FQGTGA. The ends lost 1 base at V and 6 bases at J; junction bases unmatched: 4. The CDR3 coding sequence is TGTGCCAGCAGCTTAAGGTCAGGGGGCCCTGAAGCTTTCTTT. Its translation: CASSLRSGGPEAFF.

The V and J genes are TRBV7-3 and TRBJ2-5; D is possibly TRBD1 (6 bases). The germline gives CDR1 SGHTA, CDR2 FQGTGA. The CDR3 runs 16 residues. The V gene lost 5 bases and the J gene lost 4 bases, with 20 bases spanning the gap. The CDR3 here is CASSPQGIGQRETQYF. CDR3 in DNA: TGTGCCAGCAGCCCTCAGGGGATAGGACAGCGAGAGACCCAGTACTTC. Variable domain in full (rest from reference TRBV7-3 and TRBJ2-5): GAGVSQTPSNKVTEKGKYVELRCDPISGHTALYWYRQSLGQGPEFLIYFQGTGAADDSGLPNDRFFAVRPEGSVSTLKIQRTERGDSAVYLCASSPQGIGQRETQYFGPGTRLLVL.